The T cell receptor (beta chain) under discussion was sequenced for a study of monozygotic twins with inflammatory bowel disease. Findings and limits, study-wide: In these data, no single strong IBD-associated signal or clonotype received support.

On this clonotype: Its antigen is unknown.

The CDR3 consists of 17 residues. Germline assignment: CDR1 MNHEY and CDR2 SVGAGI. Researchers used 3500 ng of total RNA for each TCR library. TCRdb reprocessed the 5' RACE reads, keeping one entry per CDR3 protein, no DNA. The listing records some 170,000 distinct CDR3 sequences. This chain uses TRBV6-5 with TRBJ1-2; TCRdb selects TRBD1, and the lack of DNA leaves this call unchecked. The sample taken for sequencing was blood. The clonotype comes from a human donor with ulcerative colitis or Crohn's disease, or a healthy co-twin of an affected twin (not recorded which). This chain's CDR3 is CASSHQLRGRFIYGYTF.